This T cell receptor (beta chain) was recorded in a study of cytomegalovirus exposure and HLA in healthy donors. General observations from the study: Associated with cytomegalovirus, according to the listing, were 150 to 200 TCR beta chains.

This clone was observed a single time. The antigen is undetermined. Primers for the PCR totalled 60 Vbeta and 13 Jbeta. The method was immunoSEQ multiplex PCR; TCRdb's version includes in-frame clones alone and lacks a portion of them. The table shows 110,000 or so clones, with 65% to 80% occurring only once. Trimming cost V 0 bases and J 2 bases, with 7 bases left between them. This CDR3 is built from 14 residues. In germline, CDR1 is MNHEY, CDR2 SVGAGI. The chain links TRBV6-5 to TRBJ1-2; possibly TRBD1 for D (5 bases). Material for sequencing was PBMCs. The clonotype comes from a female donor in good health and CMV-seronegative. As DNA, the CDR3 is TGTGCCAGCAGTTACTCGGAGGGGAACTATGGCTACACCTTC. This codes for CASSYSEGNYGYTF.